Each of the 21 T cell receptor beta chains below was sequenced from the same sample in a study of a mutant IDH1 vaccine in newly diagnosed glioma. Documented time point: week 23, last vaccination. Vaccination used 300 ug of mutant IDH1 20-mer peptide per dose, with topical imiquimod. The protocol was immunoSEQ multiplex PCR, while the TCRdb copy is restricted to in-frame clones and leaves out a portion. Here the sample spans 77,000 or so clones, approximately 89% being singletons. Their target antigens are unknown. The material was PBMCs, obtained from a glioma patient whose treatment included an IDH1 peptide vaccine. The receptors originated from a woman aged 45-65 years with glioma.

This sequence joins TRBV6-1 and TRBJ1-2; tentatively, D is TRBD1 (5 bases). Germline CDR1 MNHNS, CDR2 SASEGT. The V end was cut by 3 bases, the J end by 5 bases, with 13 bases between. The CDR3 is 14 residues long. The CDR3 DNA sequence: TGTGCCAGCAGTGATTGGGGACTTACATATGGCTACACCTTC. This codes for CASSDWGLTYGYTF.

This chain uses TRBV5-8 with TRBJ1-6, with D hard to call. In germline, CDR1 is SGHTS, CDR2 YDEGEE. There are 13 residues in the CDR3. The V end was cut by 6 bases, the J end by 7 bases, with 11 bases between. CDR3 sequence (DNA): TGTGCCAGCAATAGGTGGAAGAATTCACCCCTCCACTTT. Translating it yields CASNRWKNSPLHF.

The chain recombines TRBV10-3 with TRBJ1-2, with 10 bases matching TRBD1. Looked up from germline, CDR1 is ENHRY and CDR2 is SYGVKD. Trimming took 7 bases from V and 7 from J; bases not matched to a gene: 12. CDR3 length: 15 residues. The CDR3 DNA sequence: TGTGCCATCACCAAGGGGGACAGGGGCGGAAGTGGCTACACCTTC. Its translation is CAITKGDRGGSGYTF.

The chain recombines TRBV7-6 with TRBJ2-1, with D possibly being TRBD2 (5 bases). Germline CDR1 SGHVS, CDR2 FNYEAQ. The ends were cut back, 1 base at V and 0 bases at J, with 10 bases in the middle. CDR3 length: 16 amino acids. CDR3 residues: CASSLGKGSSYNEQFF. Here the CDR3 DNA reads TGTGCCAGCAGCTTAGGTAAAGGGAGCTCCTACAATGAGCAGTTCTTC.

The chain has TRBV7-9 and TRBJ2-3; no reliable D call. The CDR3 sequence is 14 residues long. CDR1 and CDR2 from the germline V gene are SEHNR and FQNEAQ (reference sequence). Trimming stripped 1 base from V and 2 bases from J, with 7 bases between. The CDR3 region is CASSLGLFTDTQYF. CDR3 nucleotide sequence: TGTGCCAGCAGCTTAGGCCTCTTCACAGATACGCAGTATTTT. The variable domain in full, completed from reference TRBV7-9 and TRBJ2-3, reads DTGVSQNPRHKITKRGQNVTFRCDPISEHNRLYWYRQTLGQGPEFLTYFQNEAQLEKSRLLSDRFSAERPKGSFSTLEIQRTEQGDSAMYLCASSLGLFTDTQYFGPGTRLTVL.

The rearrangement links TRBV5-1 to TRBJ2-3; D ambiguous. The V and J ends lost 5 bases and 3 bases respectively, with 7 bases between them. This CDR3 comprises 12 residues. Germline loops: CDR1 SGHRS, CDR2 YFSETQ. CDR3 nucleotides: TGCGCCAGCAGGACCGGGACAGATACGCAGTATTTT. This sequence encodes CASRTGTDTQYF.

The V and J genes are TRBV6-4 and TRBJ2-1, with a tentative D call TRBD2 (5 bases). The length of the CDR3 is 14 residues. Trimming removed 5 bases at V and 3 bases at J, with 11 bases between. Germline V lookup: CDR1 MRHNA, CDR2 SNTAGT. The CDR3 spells CASSPDFNYNEQFF. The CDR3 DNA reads TGTGCCAGCAGTCCGGACTTTAACTACAATGAGCAGTTCTTC.

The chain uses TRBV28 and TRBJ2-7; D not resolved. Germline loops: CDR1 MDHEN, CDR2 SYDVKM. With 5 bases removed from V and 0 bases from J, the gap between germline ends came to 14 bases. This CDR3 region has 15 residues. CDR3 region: CASSGRVAGSYEQYF. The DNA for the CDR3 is TGTGCCAGCAGTGGTAGGGTGGCTGGCTCCTACGAGCAGTACTTC.

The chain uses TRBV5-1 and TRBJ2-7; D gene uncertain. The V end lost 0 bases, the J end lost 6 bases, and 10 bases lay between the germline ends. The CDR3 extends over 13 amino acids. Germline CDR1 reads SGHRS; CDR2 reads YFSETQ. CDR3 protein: CASSLVGSGEQYF. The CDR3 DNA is TGCGCCAGCAGCTTGGTCGGTTCGGGCGAGCAGTACTTC.

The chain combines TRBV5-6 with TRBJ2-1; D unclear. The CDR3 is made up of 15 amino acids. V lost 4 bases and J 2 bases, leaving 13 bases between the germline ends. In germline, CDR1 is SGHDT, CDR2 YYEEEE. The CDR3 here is CASSPPRSPYNEQFF. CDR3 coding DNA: TGTGCCAGCAGCCCCCCCAGGAGCCCCTACAATGAGCAGTTCTTC. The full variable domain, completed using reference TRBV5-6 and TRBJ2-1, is DAGVTQSPTHLIKTRGQQVTLRCSPKSGHDTVSWYQQALGQGPQFIFQYYEEEERQRGNFPDRFSGHQFPNYSSELNVNALLLGDSALYLCASSPPRSPYNEQFFGPGTRLTVL.

DNA of the CDR3: TGTGCCAGCAGTTACTCTTCCGAGCAGTACTTC. Protein product: CASSYSSEQYF. This rearrangement joins TRBV6-6 to TRBJ2-7, with D uncertain. CDR1 MNHNY and CDR2 SVGAGI come from the germline V gene (reference sequence). V was cut by 0 bases and J by 6 bases, with 3 bases left in between. This CDR3 is 11 amino acids long.

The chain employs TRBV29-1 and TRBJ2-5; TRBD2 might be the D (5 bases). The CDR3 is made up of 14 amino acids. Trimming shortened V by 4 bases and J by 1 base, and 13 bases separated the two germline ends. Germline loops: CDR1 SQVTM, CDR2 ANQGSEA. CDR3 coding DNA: TGCAGCGTTGGGTCCGCCCGGGGCCAAGAGACCCAGTACTTC. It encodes CSVGSARGQETQYF.

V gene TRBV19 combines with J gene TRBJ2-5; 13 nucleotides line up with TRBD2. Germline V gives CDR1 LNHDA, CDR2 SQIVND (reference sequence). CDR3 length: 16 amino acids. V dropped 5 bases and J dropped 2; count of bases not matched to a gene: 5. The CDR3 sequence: CASSLTSGGSQETQYF. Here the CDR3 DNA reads TGTGCCAGTAGTTTGACTAGCGGGGGGTCTCAAGAGACCCAGTACTTC.

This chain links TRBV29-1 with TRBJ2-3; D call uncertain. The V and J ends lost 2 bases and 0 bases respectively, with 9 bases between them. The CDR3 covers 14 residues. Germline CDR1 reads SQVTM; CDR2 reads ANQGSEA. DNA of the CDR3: TGCAGCGTTGAATTGGGGTCCAGCACAGATACGCAGTATTTT. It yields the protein CSVELGSSTDTQYF.

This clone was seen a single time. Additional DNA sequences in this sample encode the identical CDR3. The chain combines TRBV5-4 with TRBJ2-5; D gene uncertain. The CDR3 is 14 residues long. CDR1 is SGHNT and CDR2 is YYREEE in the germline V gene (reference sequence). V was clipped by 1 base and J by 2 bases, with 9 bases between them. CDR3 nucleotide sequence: TGTGCCAGCAGCTTGCTTACCGGACAAGAGACCCAGTACTTC. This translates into CASSLLTGQETQYF.

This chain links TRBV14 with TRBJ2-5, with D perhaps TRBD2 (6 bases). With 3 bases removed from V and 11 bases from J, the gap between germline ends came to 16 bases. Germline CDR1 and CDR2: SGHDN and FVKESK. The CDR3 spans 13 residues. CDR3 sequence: CASSQTARGEQYF. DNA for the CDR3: TGTGCCAGCAGCCAGACAGCCCGCGGGGAGCAGTACTTC.

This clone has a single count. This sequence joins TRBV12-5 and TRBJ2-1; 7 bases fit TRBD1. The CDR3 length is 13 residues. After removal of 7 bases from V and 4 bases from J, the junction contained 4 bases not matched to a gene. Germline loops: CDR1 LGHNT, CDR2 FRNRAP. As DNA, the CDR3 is TGTGCTAGTGCCCTGACAGGGTACAATGAGCAGTTCTTC. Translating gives CASALTGYNEQFF.

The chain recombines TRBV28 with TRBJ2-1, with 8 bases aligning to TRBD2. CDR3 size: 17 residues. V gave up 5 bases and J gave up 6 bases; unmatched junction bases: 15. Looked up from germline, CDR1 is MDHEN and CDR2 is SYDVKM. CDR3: CASSRRLATIARNEQFF. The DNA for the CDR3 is TGTGCCAGCAGTCGTAGACTAGCGACCATCGCCCGCAATGAGCAGTTCTTC.

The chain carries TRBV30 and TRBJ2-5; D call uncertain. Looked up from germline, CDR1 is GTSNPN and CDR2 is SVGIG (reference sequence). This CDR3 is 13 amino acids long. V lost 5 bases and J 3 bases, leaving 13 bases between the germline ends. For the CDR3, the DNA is TGTGCCTGGGCTTGGGCGGTTGAAGAGACCCAGTACTTC. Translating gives CAWAWAVEETQYF.

CDR3: CASSLEGHEQYF. CDR3 DNA: TGTGCCAGCAGTTTAGAAGGCCACGAGCAGTACTTC. The J gene is TRBJ2-7, the V gene TRBV28; D not resolved. The length of the CDR3 is 12 residues. V lost 2 bases and J lost 5, with 7 bases in between. Germline CDR1 is MDHEN and CDR2 is SYDVKM.

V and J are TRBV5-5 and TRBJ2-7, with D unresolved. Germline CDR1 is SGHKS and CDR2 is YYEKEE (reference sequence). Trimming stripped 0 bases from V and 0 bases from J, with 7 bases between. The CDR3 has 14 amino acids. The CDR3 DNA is TGTGCCAGCAGCTTGGACGGAAGCTCCTACGAGCAGTACTTC. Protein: CASSLDGSSYEQYF.